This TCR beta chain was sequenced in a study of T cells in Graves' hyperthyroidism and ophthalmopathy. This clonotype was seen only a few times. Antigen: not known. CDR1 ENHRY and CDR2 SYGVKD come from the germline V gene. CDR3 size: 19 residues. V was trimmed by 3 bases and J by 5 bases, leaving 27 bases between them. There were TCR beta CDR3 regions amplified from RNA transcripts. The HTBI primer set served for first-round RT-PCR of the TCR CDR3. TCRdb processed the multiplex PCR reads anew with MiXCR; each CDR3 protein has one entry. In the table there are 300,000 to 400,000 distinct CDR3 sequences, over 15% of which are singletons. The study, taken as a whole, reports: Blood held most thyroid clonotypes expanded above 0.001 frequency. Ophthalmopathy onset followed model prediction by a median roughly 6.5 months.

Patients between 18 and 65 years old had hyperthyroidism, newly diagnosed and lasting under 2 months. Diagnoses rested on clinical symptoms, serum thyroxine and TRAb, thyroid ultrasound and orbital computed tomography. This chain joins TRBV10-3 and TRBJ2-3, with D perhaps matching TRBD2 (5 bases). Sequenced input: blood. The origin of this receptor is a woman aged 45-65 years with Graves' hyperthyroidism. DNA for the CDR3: TGTGCCATCAGTGATTCATCCTCGGGAAAGGGAGTGTCAGAAGATACGCAGTATTTT. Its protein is CAISDSSSGKGVSEDTQYF.